The source of this T cell receptor beta chain is a study of cytomegalovirus exposure and HLA in healthy donors. The donors were part of the roughly 120-subject validation cohort, which stood apart from the roughly 670-subject first cohort. Study results and limitations: Many donors carried some public TCRs, although rarity characterized most TCR sequences. Published work reported that the classifier diagnosed cytomegalovirus status with high specificity and sensitivity. Testing in vitro showed a few CMV-associated chains specific for CMV antigens.

There are 13 residues in the CDR3. Per the germline V gene, CDR1 is MGHRA and CDR2 is YSYEKL. V trimming: 6 bases; J trimming: 10 bases; junction bases outside the gene matches: 6. This clone was picked up one time. Its matching antigen is unknown. Assay: immunoSEQ multiplex PCR; the TCRdb copy retains only in-frame clones and omits some. The table includes 100,000 to 120,000 clones, approximately 94% detected once. The receptor's source is a woman under 30 in good health and CMV-seronegative. V gene TRBV4-1 combines with J gene TRBJ1-6, with 7 nucleotides matching TRBD1. Input material: PBMCs. CDR3 in amino acids: CASRPDRESPLHF. CDR3 bases: TGCGCCAGCAGGCCCGACAGGGAATCACCCCTCCACTTT.